This entry lists 18 T cell receptor beta chains sequenced from one sample in a study of HIV-infected patients and healthy controls. MiXCR, applied by TCRdb to the 5' RACE reads, yields one record per CDR3 protein. This sample has 60,000 to 70,000 distinct CDR3 sequences, with over 15% found just once. The sample consisted of CD4+ T cells from blood. These receptors were taken from a human donor in good health.

This clonotype showed up many times. The chain is built from TRBV20-1 and TRBJ2-4; D is undetermined. The CDR3 totals 12 residues. The V and J ends lost 5 bases and 5 bases respectively, with 10 bases between them. Germline V lookup: CDR1 DFQATT, CDR2 SNEGSKA (reference sequence). The CDR3 is CSAEPRENIQYF. As DNA, the CDR3 is TGCAGTGCTGAGCCTAGAGAAAACATTCAGTACTTC.

V and J are TRBV3-1 and TRBJ1-1; D unclear. The V gene's germline CDR1 is LGHDT and CDR2 YNNKEL (reference sequence). The ends were cut back, 3 bases at V and 8 bases at J, with 10 bases in the middle. CDR3 length: 12 amino acids. The CDR3 DNA sequence: TGTGCCAGCAGCCAGGCCGGGAGGGAAGCTTTCTTT. Protein: CASSQAGREAFF.

The chain employs TRBV6-4 and TRBJ1-5; possible D gene TRBD1, 5 bases. V was trimmed by 7 bases and J by 2 bases, leaving 15 bases between them. The CDR3 contains 15 residues. CDR1 and CDR2 (germline): MRHNA, SNTAGT. The CDR3 region is CASIRLMGGNQPQHF. The CDR3 DNA sequence: TGTGCCAGCATCAGACTCATGGGGGGCAATCAGCCCCAGCATTTT.

There are many counts of this clonotype. The chain joins TRBV10-3 to TRBJ1-3; D remains ambiguous. Germline V lookup: CDR1 ENHRY, CDR2 SYGVKD. This CDR3 is 13 amino acids long. V lost 10 bases and J 0 bases, leaving 10 bases between the germline ends. The CDR3 reads CATRPASGNTIYF. CDR3 sequence (DNA): TGTGCCACAAGGCCTGCCTCTGGAAACACCATATATTTT.

This clonotype was detected ten times or more. The chain uses TRBV12-3 or TRBV12-4 and TRBJ1-1; 10 bases agree with TRBD1. V lost 6 bases, J lost 4 bases, and 8 bases stayed unmatched. This CDR3 comprises 15 residues. The DNA of the CDR3 is TGTGCCAGCAGCTTACGGACAGGGGGGACCACTGAAGCTTTCTTT. Translation: CASSLRTGGTTEAFF.

This clonotype was counted many times. The genes are TRBV11-2 and TRBJ1-1, with D hard to call. CDR1 is SGHAT, CDR2 FQNNGV, per germline. There are 14 residues in the CDR3. Trimming left V 3 bases short and J 0 bases short, with 8 bases between. The CDR3 DNA is TGTGCCAGCAGCTTCCGGATCATGAACACTGAAGCTTTCTTT. The encoded protein is CASSFRIMNTEAFF.

This clonotype was seen more than once but under ten times. The genes are TRBV2 and TRBJ1-5, with 7 bases fitting TRBD1. The CDR3 sequence is 15 residues long. Germline V lookup: CDR1 SNHLY, CDR2 FYNNEI. The V and J ends lost 4 bases and 4 bases, in that order; junction bases with no gene match: 7. For the CDR3, the DNA is TGTGCCAGCAGTGCGGCAGGGGGAGAAAATCAGCCCCAGCATTTT. This gives the protein CASSAAGGENQPQHF. Based on the CDR3 plus reference TRBV2 and TRBJ1-5, the full variable domain is EPEVTQTPSHQVTQMGQEVILRCVPISNHLYFYWYRQILGQKVEFLVSFYNNEISEKSEIFDDQFSVERPDGSNFTLKIRSTKLEDSAMYFCASSAAGGENQPQHFGDGTRLSIL.

The chain is built from TRBV20-1 and TRBJ2-3, with 7 bases aligning to TRBD1. The ends lost 4 bases at V and 0 bases at J; junction bases unmatched: 10. The CDR3 runs to 16 residues. Germline assignment: CDR1 DFQATT and CDR2 SNEGSKA (reference sequence). The CDR3 coding sequence is TGCAGTGCTACGGATCGACAGGGTTCTAGCACAGATACGCAGTATTTT. It specifies CSATDRQGSSTDTQYF.

This clonotype occurred a few times. V gene TRBV6-2 or TRBV6-3 combines with J gene TRBJ1-5, with 9 positions matching TRBD1. The CDR3 consists of 15 residues. V was clipped by 5 bases and J by 3 bases; unmatched bases: 5. CDR1 is MNHEY, CDR2 SVGEGT, per germline. The CDR3: CASSGGQGDNQPQHF. CDR3 sequence (DNA): TGTGCCAGCAGTGGGGGACAGGGCGACAATCAGCCCCAGCATTTT.

This clonotype was observed at least ten times. The chain uses TRBV27 and TRBJ2-1; TRBD2 matches at 8 bases. The germline V gene encodes CDR1 MNHEY and CDR2 SMNVEV (reference sequence). Trimming at V came to 4 bases and at J to 2 bases, leaving 4 bases not matched to a gene. This CDR3 is 15 amino acids long. CDR3 in amino acids: CASSSAGVTYNEQFF. CDR3 coding DNA: TGTGCCAGCAGTTCAGCGGGAGTCACCTACAATGAGCAGTTCTTC.

This clonotype was seen only once. This sequence joins TRBV2 and TRBJ2-1; D gene uncertain. The germline gives CDR1 SNHLY, CDR2 FYNNEI. This CDR3 has 11 amino acids. V was trimmed by 10 bases and J by 9 bases, leaving 13 bases between them. The CDR3 is CATLRRFEQFF. CDR3 nucleotide sequence: TGTGCCACCCTTCGACGTTTTGAGCAGTTCTTC.

At least ten counts were recorded for this clonotype. The J gene is TRBJ2-5, the V gene TRBV30; tentatively, D is TRBD2 (5 bases). The germline V and J ends were trimmed by 0 bases and 7 bases, with 6 bases remaining between them. The CDR3 loop spans 11 amino acids. In germline, CDR1 is GTSNPN, CDR2 SVGIG (reference sequence). The CDR3, as DNA: TGTGCCTGGAGTGTCGGGATGACCCAGTACTTC. As protein: CAWSVGMTQYF.

This clonotype was detected many times. V and J are TRBV29-1 and TRBJ1-1; TRBD1 might be the D (5 bases). CDR1 and CDR2 (germline): SQVTM, ANQGSEA. V gave up 3 bases and J gave up 7 bases, with 6 bases separating them. This CDR3 has 10 amino acids. The CDR3 region is CSVEGVEAFF. The CDR3 DNA is TGCAGCGTTGAGGGGGTTGAAGCTTTCTTT.

This clonotype counts as medium-sized. The gene calls are TRBV4-3 and TRBJ2-7; tentative D call: TRBD1 (6 bases). The length of the CDR3 is 15 residues. Germline CDR1 LGHNA, CDR2 YSLEER. With 0 bases removed from V and 6 bases from J, the gap between germline ends came to 15 bases. The CDR3 spells CASSQDSRTVAEQYF. DNA for the CDR3: TGCGCCAGCAGCCAAGATTCCCGGACAGTGGCCGAGCAGTACTTC.

This clonotype appeared a few times. V and J are TRBV5-6 and TRBJ1-5, with 9 bases lining up with TRBD1. Germline-derived CDR1 and CDR2 are SGHDT and YYEEEE. The CDR3 covers 18 residues. Trimming removed 4 bases from V and 2 bases from J; junction bases left unmatched: 13. CDR3 coding DNA: TGTGCCAGCAGCCGGGACAGGGACCAAAGGGTGGGCAATCAGCCCCAGCATTTT. This codes for CASSRDRDQRVGNQPQHF.

The gene calls are TRBV6-2 or TRBV6-3 and TRBJ1-1; D not certain. V dropped 0 bases and J dropped 7 bases, with 9 bases sitting between them. The CDR3 spans 13 residues. Germline V CDR1 and CDR2: MNHEY, SVGEGT. The CDR3 nucleotides are TGTGCCAGCAGTTACTCCTTGAACGGTGAAGCTTTCTTT. Protein: CASSYSLNGEAFF.

This clonotype was seen at least ten times. The chain is built from TRBV29-1 and TRBJ1-1; perhaps TRBD1 as D (6 bases). CDR1 is SQVTM and CDR2 is ANQGSEA in the germline V gene. V shed 6 bases and J shed 1 base, with 12 bases lying between them. The CDR3 spans 13 residues. The chain's CDR3 is CSVNGQQNTEAFF. In DNA, the CDR3 is TGCAGCGTGAATGGACAGCAGAACACTGAAGCTTTCTTT.

V usage is TRBV20-1 and J usage is TRBJ2-3; D may correspond to TRBD1 or TRBD2 (5 bases each). The CDR3 extends over 13 amino acids. Trimming stripped 3 bases from V and 0 bases from J, with 7 bases between. The germline CDR1 and CDR2 sequences are DFQATT and SNEGSKA (reference sequence). In DNA, the CDR3 is TGCAGTGCTAGCGGGGCAAGCACAGATACGCAGTATTTT. This codes for CSASGASTDTQYF.